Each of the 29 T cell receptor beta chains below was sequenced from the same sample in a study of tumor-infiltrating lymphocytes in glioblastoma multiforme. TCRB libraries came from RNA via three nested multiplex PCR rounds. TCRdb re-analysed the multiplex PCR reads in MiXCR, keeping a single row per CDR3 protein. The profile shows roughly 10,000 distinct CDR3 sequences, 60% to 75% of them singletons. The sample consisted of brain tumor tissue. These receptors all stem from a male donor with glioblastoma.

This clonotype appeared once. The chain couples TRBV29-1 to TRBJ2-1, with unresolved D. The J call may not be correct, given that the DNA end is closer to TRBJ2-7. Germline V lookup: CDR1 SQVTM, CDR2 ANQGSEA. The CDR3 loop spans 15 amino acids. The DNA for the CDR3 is TGCAGCGAATTAACTCTCTCAGCGACCTACAAGGAGCAGTACTTC. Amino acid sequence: CSELTLSATYKEQYF.

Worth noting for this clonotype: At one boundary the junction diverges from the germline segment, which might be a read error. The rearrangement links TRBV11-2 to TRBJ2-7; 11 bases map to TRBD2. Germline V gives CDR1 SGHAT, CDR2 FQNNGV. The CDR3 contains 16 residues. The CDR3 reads CARSLVTSGRSYEQYF. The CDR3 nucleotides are TGTGCCAGGAGCTTAGTTACTAGCGGGAGATCGTACGAGCAGTACTTC.

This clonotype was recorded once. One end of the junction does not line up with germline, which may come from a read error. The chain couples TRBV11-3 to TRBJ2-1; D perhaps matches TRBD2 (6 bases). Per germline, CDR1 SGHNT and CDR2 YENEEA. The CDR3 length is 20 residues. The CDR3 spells CDSSGGSCGITSGPYNEQFF. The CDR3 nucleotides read TGTGACAGCAGCGGAGGATCCTGCGGGATAACTTCGGGACCCTACAATGAGCAGTTCTTC.

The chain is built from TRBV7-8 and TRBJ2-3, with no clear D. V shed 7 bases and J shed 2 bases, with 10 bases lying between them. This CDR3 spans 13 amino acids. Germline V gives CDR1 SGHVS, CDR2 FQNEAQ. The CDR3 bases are TGTGCCAGCAACTTTGGGATCACAGATACGCAGTATTTT. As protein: CASNFGITDTQYF.

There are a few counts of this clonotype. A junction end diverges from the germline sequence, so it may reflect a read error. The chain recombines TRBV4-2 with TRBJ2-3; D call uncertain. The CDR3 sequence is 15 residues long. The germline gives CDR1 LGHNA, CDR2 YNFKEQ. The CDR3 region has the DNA TGTGCCAGCAGCCGAAATACCAGTTCCACAGATACGCAGTATTTC. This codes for CASSRNTSSTDTQYF.

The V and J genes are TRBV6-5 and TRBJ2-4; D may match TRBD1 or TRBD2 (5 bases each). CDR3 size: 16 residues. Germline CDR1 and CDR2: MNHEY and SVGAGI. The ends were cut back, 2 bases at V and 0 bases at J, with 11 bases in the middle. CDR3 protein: CASSYRGRLAKNIQYF. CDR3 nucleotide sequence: TGTGCCAGCAGTTACCGGGGCCGCCTAGCCAAAAACATTCAGTACTTC.

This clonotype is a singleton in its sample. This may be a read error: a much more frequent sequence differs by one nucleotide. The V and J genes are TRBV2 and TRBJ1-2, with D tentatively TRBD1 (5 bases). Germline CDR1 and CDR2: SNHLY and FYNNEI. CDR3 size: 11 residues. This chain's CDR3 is CVLGRAAGYTF. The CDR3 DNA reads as TGTGTCCTGGGACGGGCGGCTGGCTACACCTTC.

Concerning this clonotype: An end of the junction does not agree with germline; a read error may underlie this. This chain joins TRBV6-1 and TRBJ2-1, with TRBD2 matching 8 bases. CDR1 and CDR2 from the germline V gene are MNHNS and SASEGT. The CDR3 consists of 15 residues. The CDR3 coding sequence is TGTGCCGGCAGCCCTCCGATTAGCGGGAAGGGTGGGCAGTTCTTC. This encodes CAGSPPISGKGGQFF.

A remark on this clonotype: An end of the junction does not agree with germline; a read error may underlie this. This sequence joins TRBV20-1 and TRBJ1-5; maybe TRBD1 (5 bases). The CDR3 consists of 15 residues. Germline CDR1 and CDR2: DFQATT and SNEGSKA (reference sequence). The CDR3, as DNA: TGCAGTGCTCAGGAGGAGTTGAGGGGCAATCATCCCCAGCATTTT. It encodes CSAQEELRGNHPQHF.

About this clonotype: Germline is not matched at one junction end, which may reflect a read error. The CDR3 protein is CSAAPRGLSADAQNF. The CDR3 DNA sequence: TGCAGTGCCGCCCCCAGGGGTTTGAGCGCAGATGCGCAGAATTTT. This chain connects TRBV20-1 to TRBJ2-3; possibly TRBD1 for D (6 bases). This CDR3 region has 15 residues. Germline V gene lookup returns CDR1 DFQATT and CDR2 SNEGSKA (reference sequence).

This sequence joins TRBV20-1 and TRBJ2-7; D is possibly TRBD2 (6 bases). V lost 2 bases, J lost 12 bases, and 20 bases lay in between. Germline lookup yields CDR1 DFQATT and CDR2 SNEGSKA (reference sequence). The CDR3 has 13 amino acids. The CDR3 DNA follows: TGCAGTGCTAGATTAGCTGGGTCGGGAGAGTGGTACTTC. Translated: CSARLAGSGEWYF.

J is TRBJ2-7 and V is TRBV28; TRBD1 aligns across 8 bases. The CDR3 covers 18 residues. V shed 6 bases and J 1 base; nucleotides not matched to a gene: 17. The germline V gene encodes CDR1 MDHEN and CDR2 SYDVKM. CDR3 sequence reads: CASRYLAYRYRGSYEQYF. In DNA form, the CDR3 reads TGTGCCAGCAGGTATCTGGCCTATCGGTACAGGGGGTCCTACGAGCAGTACTTC.

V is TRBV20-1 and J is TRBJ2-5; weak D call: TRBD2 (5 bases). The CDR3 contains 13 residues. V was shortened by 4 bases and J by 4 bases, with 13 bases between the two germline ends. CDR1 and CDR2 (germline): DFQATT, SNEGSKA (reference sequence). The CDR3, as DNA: TGCAGTGCTACTAGCAGGATAGGAGAGACCCAGTACTTC. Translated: CSATSRIGETQYF.

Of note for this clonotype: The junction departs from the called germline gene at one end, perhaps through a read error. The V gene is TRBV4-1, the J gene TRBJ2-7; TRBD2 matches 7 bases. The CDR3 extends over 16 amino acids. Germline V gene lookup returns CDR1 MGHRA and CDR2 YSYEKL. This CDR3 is CASSQASGTMNYEQYF. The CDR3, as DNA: TGCGCCAGCAGCCAAGCCTCCGGGACTATGAACTACGAGCAGTATTTC.

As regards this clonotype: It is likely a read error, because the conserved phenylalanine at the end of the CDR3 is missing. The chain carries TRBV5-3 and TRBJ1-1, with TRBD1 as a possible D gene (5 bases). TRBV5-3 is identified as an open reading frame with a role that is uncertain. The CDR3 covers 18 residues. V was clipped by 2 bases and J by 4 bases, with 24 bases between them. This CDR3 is CARSFGPGHGYHGTEAFL. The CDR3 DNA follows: TGTGCCAGAAGCTTCGGTCCCGGACACGGCTACCACGGCACTGAAGCTTTCCTT.

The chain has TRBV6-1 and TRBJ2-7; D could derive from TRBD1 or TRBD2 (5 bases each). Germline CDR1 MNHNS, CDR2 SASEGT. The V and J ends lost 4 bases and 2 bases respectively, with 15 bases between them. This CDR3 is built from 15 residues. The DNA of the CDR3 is TGTGCCAGCAGTGCCTACCGGGACGGGACCTACGAGCAGTACTTC. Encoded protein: CASSAYRDGTYEQYF.

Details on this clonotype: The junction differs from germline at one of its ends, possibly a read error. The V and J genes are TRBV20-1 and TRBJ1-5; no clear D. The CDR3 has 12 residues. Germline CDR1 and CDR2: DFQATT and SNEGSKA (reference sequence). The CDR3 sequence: CIASIGLQPQHF. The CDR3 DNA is TGCATTGCTAGTATAGGGTTGCAGCCCCAGCATTTT.

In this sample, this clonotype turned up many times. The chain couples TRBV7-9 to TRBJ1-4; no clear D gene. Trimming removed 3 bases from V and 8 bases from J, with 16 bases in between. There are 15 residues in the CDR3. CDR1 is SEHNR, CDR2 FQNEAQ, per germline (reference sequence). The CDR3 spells CASSLAGSSIEKLFF. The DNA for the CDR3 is TGTGCCAGCAGCTTGGCGGGAAGTTCGATCGAAAAACTGTTTTTT.

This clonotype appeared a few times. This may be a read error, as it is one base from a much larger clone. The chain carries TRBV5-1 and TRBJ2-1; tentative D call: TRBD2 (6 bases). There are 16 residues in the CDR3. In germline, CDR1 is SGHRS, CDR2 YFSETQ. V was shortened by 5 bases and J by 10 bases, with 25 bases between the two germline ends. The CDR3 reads CASRRAVGGMADEQFF. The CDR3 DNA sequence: TGCGCCAGCAGACGAGCAGTCGGCGGGATGGCAGACGAGCAGTTCTTC.

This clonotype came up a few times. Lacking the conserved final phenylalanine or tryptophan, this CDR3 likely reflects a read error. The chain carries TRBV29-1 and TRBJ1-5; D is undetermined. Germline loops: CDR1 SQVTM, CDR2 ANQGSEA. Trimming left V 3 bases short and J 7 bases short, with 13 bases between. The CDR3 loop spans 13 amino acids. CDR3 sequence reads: CSVEATSGQPQHL. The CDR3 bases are TGCAGCGTTGAGGCGACCTCGGGGCAGCCCCAGCATTTG.

As DNA, the CDR3 is TGTGCCAGCAACAGACAGGGCCTAAACATTCAGTACTTC. This translates into CASNRQGLNIQYF. J is TRBJ2-4 and V is TRBV12-3 or TRBV12-4, with 7 bases that match TRBD1. CDR3 size: 13 residues. Trimming removed 7 bases from V and 6 bases from J; junction bases left unmatched: 6.

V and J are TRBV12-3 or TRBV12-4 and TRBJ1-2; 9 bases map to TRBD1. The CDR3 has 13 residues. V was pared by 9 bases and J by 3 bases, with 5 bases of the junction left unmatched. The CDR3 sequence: CASSGTGYYGYTF. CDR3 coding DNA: TGTGCCAGTTCCGGGACAGGGTACTATGGCTACACCTTC.

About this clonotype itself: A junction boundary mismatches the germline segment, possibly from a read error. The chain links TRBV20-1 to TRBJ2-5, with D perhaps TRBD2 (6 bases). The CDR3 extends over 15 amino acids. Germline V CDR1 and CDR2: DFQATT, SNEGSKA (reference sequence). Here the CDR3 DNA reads TGCAGTGCCAGCTTTGGAGGGAGTATTAGTGGGACCCGGTACTTC. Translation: CSASFGGSISGTRYF.

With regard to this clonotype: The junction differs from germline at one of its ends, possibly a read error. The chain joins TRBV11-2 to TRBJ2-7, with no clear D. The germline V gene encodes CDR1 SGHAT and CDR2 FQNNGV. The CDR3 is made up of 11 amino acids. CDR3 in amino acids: CASSPSYEPYF. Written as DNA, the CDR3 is TGTGCCAGCAGCCCCTCCTACGAGCCGTACTTC.

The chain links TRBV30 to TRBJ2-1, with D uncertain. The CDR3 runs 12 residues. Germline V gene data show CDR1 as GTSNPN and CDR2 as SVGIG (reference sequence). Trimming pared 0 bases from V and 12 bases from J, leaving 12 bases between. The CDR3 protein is CAWSVRELVQFF. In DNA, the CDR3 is TGTGCCTGGAGTGTACGTGAATTGGTGCAGTTCTTC.

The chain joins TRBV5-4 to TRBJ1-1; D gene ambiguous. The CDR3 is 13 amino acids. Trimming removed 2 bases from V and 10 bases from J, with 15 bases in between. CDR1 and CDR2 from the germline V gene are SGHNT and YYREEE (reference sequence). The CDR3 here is CASSFGREMAAFF. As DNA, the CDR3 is TGTGCCAGCAGCTTCGGTCGGGAAATGGCAGCTTTCTTT.

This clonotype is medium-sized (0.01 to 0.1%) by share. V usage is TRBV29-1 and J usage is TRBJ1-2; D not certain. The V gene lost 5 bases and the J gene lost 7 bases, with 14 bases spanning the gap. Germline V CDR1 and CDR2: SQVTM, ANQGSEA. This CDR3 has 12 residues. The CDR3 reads CSVSADSSGYTF. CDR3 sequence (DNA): TGCAGCGTTAGCGCGGACTCCTCTGGCTACACCTTC.

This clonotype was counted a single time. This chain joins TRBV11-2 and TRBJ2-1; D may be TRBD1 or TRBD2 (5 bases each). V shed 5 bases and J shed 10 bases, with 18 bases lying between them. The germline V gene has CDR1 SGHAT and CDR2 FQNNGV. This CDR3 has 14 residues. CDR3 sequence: CASSQSGRPGEQFF. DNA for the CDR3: TGTGCCAGCAGCCAGTCGGGACGGCCGGGGGAGCAGTTCTTC. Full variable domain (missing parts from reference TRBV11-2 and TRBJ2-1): EAGVAQSPRYKIIEKRQSVAFWCNPISGHATLYWYQQILGQGPKLLIQFQNNGVVDDSQLPKDRFSAERLKGVDSTLKIQPAKLEDSAVYLCASSQSGRPGEQFFGPGTRLTVL.

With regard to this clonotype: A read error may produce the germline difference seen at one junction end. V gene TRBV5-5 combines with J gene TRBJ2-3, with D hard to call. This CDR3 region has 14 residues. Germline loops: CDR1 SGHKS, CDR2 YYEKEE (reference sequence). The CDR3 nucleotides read TGTGCCAGCAGCTTGGCGGTCGGCACAGATATGCAGTATTTT. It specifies CASSLAVGTDMQYF.